Sequencing of this T cell receptor beta chain was carried out in a study of blood T cell repertoires in COVID-19. At the level of the study: The United States, Italy and Spain supplied acute and convalescent COVID-19 samples. Sample material is recorded as cDNA or gDNA derived from T cells, B-cell-depleted T cells, or PBMCs.

As processed by the authors: Nucleated cell number was recorded as an estimate derived from reference gene primer amplification. Sequencing used immunoSEQ multiplex PCR; TCRdb keeps in-frame clones, though not all of them. The D gene and trimming were derived from the DNA, and the V and J assignments and clone size from that table. The sample yields roughly 250,000 clones, about 89% seen once. The germline CDR1 and CDR2 sequences are SQVTM and ANQGSEA. V shed 4 bases, J shed 3 bases, and the junction held 3 bases outside the gene matches. The CDR3 has 13 amino acids. Sample: peripheral blood. This rearrangement joins TRBV29-1 to TRBJ1-2; 9 positions match TRBD1. The origin of this receptor is a man aged 25 to 45 with acute or convalescent COVID-19. The CDR3 sequence is CSVGDRDYYGYTF. In DNA form, the CDR3 reads TGCAGCGTTGGGGACAGGGACTACTATGGCTACACCTTC.